This section outlines one T cell receptor beta chain sequence together with its context. Researchers ran the PCR with 60 Vbeta and 13 Jbeta primers. Clones were sequenced by immunoSEQ multiplex PCR, and TCRdb holds only the in-frame ones, with some missing. The sample contains about 160,000 clones, 70% to 80% of which appear only once. The entry originates in a study of cytomegalovirus exposure and HLA in healthy donors. Trimming removed 9 bases from V and 5 bases from J; junction bases left unmatched: 10. Germline-derived CDR1 and CDR2 are ENHRY and SYGVKD. There are 14 residues in the CDR3. The rearrangement links TRBV10-3 to TRBJ1-1; 9 bases fit TRBD1. The sequencing input was PBMCs. This receptor was taken from a man in his fifties or sixties in good health and CMV-seronegative. The CDR3 reads CAITTGGRGTEAFF. Written as DNA, the CDR3 is TGTGCCATTACGACAGGGGGAAGAGGTACTGAAGCTTTCTTT.